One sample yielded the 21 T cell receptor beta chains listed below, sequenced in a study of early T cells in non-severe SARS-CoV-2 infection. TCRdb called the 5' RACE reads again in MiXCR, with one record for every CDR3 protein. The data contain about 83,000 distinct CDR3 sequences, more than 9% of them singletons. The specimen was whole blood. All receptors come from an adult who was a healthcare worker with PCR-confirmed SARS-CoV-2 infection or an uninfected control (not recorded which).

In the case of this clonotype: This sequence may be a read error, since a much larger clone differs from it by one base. The CDR3: CSANGGISDSPLHF. As DNA, the CDR3 is TGCAGTGCAAACGGGGGAATTAGCGATTCACCCCTCCACTTT. This chain joins TRBV20-1 and TRBJ1-6, with a weak D call TRBD1 (5 bases). Germline-derived CDR1 and CDR2 are DFQATT and SNEGSKA (reference sequence). The CDR3 contains 14 residues. The germline V and J ends were trimmed by 6 bases and 8 bases, with 17 bases remaining between them.

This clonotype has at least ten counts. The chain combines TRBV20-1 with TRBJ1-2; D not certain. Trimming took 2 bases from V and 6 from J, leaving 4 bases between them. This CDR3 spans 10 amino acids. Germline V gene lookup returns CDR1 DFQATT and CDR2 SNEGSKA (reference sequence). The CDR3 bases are TGCAGTGCTAGAAGAGATGGCTACACCTTC. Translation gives CSARRDGYTF.

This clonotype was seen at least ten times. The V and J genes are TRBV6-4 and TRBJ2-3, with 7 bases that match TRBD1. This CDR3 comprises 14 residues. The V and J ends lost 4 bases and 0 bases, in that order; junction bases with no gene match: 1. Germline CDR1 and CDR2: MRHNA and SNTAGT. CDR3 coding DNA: TGTGCCAGCAGTGCAGGGGGTAGCACAGATACGCAGTATTTT. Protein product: CASSAGGSTDTQYF.

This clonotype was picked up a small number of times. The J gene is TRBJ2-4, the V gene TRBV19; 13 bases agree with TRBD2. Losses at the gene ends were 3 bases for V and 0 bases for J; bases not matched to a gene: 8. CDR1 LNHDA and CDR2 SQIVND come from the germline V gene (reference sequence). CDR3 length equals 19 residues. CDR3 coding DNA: TGTGCCAGTAGTATCCTCCCGGGACTAGCGGGACTAGCCAAAAACATTCAGTACTTC. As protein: CASSILPGLAGLAKNIQYF.

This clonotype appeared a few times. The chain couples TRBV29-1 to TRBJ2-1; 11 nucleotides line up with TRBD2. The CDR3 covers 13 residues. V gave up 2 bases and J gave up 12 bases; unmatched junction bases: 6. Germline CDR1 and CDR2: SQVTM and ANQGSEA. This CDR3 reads CSVETSGSRVQFF. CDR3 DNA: TGCAGCGTTGAAACTAGCGGGAGTAGGGTGCAGTTCTTC.

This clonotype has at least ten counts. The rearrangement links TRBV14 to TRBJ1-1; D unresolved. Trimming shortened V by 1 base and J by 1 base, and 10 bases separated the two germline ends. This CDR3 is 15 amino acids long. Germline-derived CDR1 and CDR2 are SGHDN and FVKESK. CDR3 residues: CASSQGRSGNTEAFF. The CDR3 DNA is TGTGCCAGCAGCCAAGGCCGCTCAGGGAACACTGAAGCTTTCTTT.

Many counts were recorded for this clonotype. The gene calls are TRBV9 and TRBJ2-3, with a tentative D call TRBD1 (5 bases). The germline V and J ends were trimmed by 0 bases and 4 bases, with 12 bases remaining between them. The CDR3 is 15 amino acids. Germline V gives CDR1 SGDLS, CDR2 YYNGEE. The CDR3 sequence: CASSVVPGSPDTQYF. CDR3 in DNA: TGTGCCAGCAGCGTAGTTCCAGGGTCCCCAGATACGCAGTATTTT.

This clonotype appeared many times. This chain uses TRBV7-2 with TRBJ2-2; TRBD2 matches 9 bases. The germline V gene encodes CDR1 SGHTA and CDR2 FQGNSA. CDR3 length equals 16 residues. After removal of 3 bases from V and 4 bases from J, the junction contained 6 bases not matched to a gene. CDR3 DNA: TGTGCCAGCAGCTTGAGACTAGCGGCAACCACCGGGGAGCTGTTTTTT. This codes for CASSLRLAATTGELFF.

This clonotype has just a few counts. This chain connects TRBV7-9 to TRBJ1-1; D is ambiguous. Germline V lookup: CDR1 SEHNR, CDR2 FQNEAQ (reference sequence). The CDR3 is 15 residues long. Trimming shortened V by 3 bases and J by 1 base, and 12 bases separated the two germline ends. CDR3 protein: CASSFTGSTNTEAFF. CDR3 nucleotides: TGTGCCAGCAGCTTTACGGGCTCTACGAACACTGAAGCTTTCTTT.

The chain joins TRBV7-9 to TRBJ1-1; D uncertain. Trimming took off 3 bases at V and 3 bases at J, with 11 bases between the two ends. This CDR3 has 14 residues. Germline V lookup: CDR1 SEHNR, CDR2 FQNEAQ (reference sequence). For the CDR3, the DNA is TGTGCCAGCAGCTTTTTGTCCGGGTACACTGAAGCTTTCTTT. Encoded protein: CASSFLSGYTEAFF.

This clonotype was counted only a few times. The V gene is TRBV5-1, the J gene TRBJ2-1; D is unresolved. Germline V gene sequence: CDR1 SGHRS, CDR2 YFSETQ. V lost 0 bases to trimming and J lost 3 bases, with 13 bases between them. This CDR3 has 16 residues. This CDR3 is CASSLVAPGDYNEQFF. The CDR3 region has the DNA TGCGCCAGCAGCTTGGTTGCGCCTGGGGACTACAATGAGCAGTTCTTC. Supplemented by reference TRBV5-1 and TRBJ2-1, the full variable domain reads KAGVTQTPRYLIKTRGQQVTLSCSPISGHRSVSWYQQTPGQGLQFLFEYFSETQRNKGNFPGRFSGRQFSNSRSEMNVSTLELGDSALYLCASSLVAPGDYNEQFFGPGTRLTVL.

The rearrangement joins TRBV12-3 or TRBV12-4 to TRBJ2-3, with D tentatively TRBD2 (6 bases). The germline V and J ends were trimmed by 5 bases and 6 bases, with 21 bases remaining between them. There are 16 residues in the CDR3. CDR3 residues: CASSRTLAPPGDTQYF. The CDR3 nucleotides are TGTGCCAGCAGTCGGACTCTAGCGCCACCGGGGGATACGCAGTATTTT.

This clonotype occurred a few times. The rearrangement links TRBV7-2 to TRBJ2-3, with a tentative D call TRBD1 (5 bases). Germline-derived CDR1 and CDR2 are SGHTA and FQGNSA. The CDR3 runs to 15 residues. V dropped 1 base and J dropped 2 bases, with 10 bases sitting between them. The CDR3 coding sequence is TGTGCCAGCAGCTTAGGGGCAGGGCCCACAGATACGCAGTATTTT. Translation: CASSLGAGPTDTQYF.

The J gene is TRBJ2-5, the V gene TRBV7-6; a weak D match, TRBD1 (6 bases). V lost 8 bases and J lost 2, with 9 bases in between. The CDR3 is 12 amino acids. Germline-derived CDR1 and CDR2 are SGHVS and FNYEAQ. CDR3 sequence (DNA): TGTGCCAGCCAGGACAGACAAGAGACCCAGTACTTC. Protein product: CASQDRQETQYF.

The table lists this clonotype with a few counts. The CDR3 sequence is CAIKENTEAFF. For the CDR3, the DNA is TGTGCCATCAAAGAGAACACTGAAGCTTTCTTT. This chain uses TRBV10-3 with TRBJ1-1; D gene ambiguous. The CDR3 is 11 residues long. The germline V and J ends were trimmed by 7 bases and 1 base, with 4 bases remaining between them. The V gene's germline CDR1 is ENHRY and CDR2 SYGVKD.

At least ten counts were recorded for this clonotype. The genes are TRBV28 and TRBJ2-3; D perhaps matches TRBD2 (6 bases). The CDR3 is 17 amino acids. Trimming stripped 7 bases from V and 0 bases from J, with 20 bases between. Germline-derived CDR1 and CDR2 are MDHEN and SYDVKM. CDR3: CASTPKRRGSSTDTQYF. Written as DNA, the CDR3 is TGTGCCAGCACCCCTAAGCGACGGGGGTCTAGCACAGATACGCAGTATTTT.

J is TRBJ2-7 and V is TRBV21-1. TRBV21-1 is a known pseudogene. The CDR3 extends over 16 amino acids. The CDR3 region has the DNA TGTGCCAGCAGCAAAGCTAAAAGGACGAGAAGATACGAGCAGTACTTC. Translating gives CASSKAKRTRRYEQYF.

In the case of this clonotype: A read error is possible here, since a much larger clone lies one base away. The CDR3 DNA follows: TGTGCCAGCAGCTTAGGGGTCTACTACGAGCAGTACTTC. It translates to CASSLGVYYEQYF. The chain has TRBV13 and TRBJ2-7; D unresolved. The CDR3 is 13 residues long. Germline V gene lookup returns CDR1 PRHDT and CDR2 FYEKMQ (reference sequence). V dropped 0 bases and J dropped 3 bases, with 6 bases sitting between them.

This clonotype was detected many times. The CDR3 region is CASSWRWGDTEAFF. The CDR3 bases are TGTGCCAGCAGCTGGAGATGGGGCGACACTGAAGCTTTCTTT. This rearrangement joins TRBV7-2 to TRBJ1-1; a possible D gene is TRBD1 (5 bases). Between the trimmed V and J ends, which lost 4 bases and 3 bases, there was a span of 12 bases. Per germline, CDR1 SGHTA and CDR2 FQGNSA. This CDR3 is built from 14 residues. Based on the CDR3 plus reference TRBV7-2 and TRBJ1-1, the full variable domain is GAGVSQSPSNKVTEKGKDVELRCDPISGHTALYWYRQSLGQGLEFLIYFQGNSAPDKSGLPSDRFSAERTGGSVSTLTIQRTQQEDSAVYLCASSWRWGDTEAFFGQGTRLTVV.

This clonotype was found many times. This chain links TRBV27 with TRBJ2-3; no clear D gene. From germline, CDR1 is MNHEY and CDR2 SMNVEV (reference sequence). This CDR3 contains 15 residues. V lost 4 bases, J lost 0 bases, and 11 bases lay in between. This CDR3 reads CASSSHSISTDTQYF. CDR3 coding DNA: TGTGCCAGCAGTTCACACTCCATCAGCACAGATACGCAGTATTTT.

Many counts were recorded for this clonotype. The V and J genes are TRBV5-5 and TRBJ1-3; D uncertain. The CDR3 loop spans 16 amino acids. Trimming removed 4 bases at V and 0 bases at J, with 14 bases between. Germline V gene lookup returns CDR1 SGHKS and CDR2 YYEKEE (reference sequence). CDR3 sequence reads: CASSIGSWSSGNTIYF. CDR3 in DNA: TGTGCCAGCAGCATAGGCAGTTGGAGCTCTGGAAACACCATATATTTT.